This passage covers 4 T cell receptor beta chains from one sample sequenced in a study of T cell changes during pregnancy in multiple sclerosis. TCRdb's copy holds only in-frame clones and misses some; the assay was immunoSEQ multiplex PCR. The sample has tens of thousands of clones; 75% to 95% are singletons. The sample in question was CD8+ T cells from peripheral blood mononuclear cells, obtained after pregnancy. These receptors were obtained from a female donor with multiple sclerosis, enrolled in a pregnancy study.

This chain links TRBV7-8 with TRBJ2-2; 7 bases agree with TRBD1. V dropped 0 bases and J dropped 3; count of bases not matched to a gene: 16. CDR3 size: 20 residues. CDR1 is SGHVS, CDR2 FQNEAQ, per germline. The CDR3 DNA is TGTGCCAGCAGCTTAGCTCCTCCGGGACAGTCTTGGTCGGACACCGGGGAGCTGTTTTTT. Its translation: CASSLAPPGQSWSDTGELFF. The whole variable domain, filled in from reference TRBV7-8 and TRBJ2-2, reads GAGVSQSPRYKVAKRGQDVALRCDPISGHVSLFWYQQALGQGPEFLTYFQNEAQLDKSGLPSDRFFAERPEGSVSTLKIQRTQQEDSAVYLCASSLAPPGQSWSDTGELFFGEGSRLTVL.

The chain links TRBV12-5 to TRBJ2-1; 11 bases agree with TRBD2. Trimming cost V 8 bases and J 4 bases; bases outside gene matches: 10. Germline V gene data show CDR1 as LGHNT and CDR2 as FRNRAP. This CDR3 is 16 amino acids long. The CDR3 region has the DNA TGTGCTAGTACCATCCTTGGGACTAGCGGTTACAATGAGCAGTTCTTC. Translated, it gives CASTILGTSGYNEQFF.

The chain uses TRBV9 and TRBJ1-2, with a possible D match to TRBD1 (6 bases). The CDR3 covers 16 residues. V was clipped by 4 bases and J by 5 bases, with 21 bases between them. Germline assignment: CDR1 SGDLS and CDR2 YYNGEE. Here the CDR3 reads CASSPIIQGVGYGYTF. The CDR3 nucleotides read TGTGCCAGCAGCCCTATCATACAGGGTGTCGGGTATGGCTACACCTTC.

In nucleotides, the CDR3 is TGTGCCAGCAGTTACTCAGAGGTCGGCGGCTACACCTTC. It translates to CASSYSEVGGYTF. V usage is TRBV6-5 and J usage is TRBJ1-2; D remains unclear. CDR1 and CDR2 from the germline V gene are MNHEY and SVGAGI. With 0 bases removed from V and 8 bases from J, the gap between germline ends came to 10 bases. This CDR3 spans 13 amino acids.